These 8 T cell receptor beta chains were all obtained from the same sample, sequenced in a study of cytotoxic CD8 clonotypes in ibrutinib-treated CLL. Using immunoSEQ multiplex PCR, the repertoire was profiled, and TCRdb retains in-frame clones only, with some absent. The sample yields around 24,000 clones, about 81% seen once. The sample consisted of PBMCs, taken before ibrutinib treatment. The source of these receptors is a human donor with chronic lymphocytic leukemia.

This clone was detected only a few times. In nucleotides, the CDR3 is TGTGCCAGCAGCAGAGACGGTGGACTCTCCCCCTACGAGCAGTACTTC. Residues: CASSRDGGLSPYEQYF. V and J are TRBV5-4 and TRBJ2-7; D may be TRBD2 (5 bases). The ends were cut back, 4 bases at V and 2 bases at J, with 19 bases in the middle. This CDR3 has 16 amino acids. CDR1 and CDR2 from the germline V gene are SGHNT and YYREEE (reference sequence).

This chain uses TRBV15 with TRBJ2-2; D may be TRBD1 or TRBD2 (6 bases each). V gave up 1 base and J gave up 6 bases, with 27 bases separating them. Per germline, CDR1 LNHNV and CDR2 YYDKDF (reference sequence). The CDR3 runs 20 residues. CDR3 loop: CATSRGSSDPSGAIAGELFF. DNA of the CDR3: TGTGCCACCAGCAGAGGCTCCTCAGATCCCTCGGGGGCGATTGCCGGGGAGCTGTTTTTT.

The chain links TRBV7-9 to TRBJ2-3; D gene ambiguous. The CDR3 is made up of 13 amino acids. Germline CDR1 and CDR2: SEHNR and FQNEAQ (reference sequence). V gave up 2 bases and J gave up 4 bases, with 7 bases separating them. CDR3 region: CASSLPPADTQYF. CDR3 in DNA: TGTGCCAGCAGCTTACCTCCGGCAGATACGCAGTATTTT.

The chain carries TRBV5-6 and TRBJ1-1, with 9 bases that match TRBD1. With 2 bases clipped from V and 7 bases from J, the junction kept 3 bases outside the gene matches. CDR1 and CDR2 from the germline V gene are SGHDT and YYEEEE. The CDR3 runs to 13 residues. CDR3 amino acids: CASSFGTGLEAFF. DNA of the CDR3: TGTGCCAGCAGCTTCGGGACAGGGCTTGAAGCTTTCTTT. Filled out from reference TRBV5-6 and TRBJ1-1, the complete variable domain reads DAGVTQSPTHLIKTRGQQVTLRCSPKSGHDTVSWYQQALGQGPQFIFQYYEEEERQRGNFPDRFSGHQFPNYSSELNVNALLLGDSALYLCASSFGTGLEAFFGQGTRLTVV.

The chain carries TRBV7-9 and TRBJ2-3; possible D gene TRBD2, 7 bases. The V and J ends lost 5 bases and 0 bases respectively, with 18 bases between them. Germline CDR1 reads SEHNR; CDR2 reads FQNEAQ (reference sequence). The CDR3 has 17 amino acids. The CDR3 coding sequence is TGTGCCAGCAGCCCGGGGGGCGGGAGAGCTAGCACAGATACGCAGTATTTT. Protein product: CASSPGGGRASTDTQYF.

A few counts support this clone. The rearrangement joins TRBV7-3 to TRBJ2-2; 11 nucleotides agree with TRBD2. J lost 6 bases, V lost 7 bases, and 7 bases had no gene match. From germline, CDR1 is SGHTA and CDR2 FQGTGA. The CDR3 has 15 amino acids. CDR3 DNA: TGTGCCAGCATATATAGCGGGAGGGCCCCCGGGGAGCTGTTTTTT. Its protein product is CASIYSGRAPGELFF.

The rearrangement links TRBV6-1 to TRBJ1-2; a possible D gene is TRBD1 (5 bases). V lost 1 base and J 4 bases, leaving 7 bases between the germline ends. The germline V gene has CDR1 MNHNS and CDR2 SASEGT. The CDR3 consists of 13 residues. Written as DNA, the CDR3 is TGTGCCAGCAGTGAAGTAGGGGCCTATGGCTACACCTTC. This gives the protein CASSEVGAYGYTF.

The sample holds a few counts of this clone. The rearrangement links TRBV6-6 to TRBJ2-3; D uncertain. Germline V gene lookup returns CDR1 MNHNY and CDR2 SVGAGI (reference sequence). Trimming shortened V by 4 bases and J by 0 bases, and 8 bases separated the two germline ends. The CDR3 has 14 residues. The CDR3 is CASSSLSSTDTQYF. DNA for the CDR3: TGTGCCAGCAGTTCACTATCTAGCACAGATACGCAGTATTTT.